The source of this T cell receptor beta chain is a study of OX40 agonist ivuxolimab in advanced cancers. CDR1 is LGHNA and CDR2 is YNFKEQ in the germline V gene. The V end lost 0 bases, the J end lost 1 base, and 7 bases lay between the germline ends. The CDR3 spans 15 residues. Here immunoSEQ multiplex PCR was the method, and the copy in TCRdb shows in-frame clones only, minus some. The table lists fewer than 120,000 clones, more than 70% of them singletons. This TCR was recovered from an adult with an advanced solid tumor such as melanoma, head and neck, liver or kidney cancer. This chain connects TRBV4-2 to TRBJ2-1; TRBD2 is a possible D gene (5 bases). Specimen: CD4+ or CD8+ T cells sorted from blood, collected in a trial of the OX40 agonist ivuxolimab. CDR3 DNA: TGTGCCAGCAGCCAAGATAGGGAGTCCTACAATGAGCAGTTCTTC. This gives the protein CASSQDRESYNEQFF.